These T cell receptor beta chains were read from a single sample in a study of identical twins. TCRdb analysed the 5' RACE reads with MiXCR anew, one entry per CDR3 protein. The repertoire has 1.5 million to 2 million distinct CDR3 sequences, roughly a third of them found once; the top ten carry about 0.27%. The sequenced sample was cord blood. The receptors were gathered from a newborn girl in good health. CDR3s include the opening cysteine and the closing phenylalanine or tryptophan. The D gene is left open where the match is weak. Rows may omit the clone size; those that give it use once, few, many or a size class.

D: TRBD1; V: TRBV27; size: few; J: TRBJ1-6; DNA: TGTGCCAGCAGCGGTGGACAGGGCGGCTATAATTCACCCCTCCACTTT; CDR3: CASSGGQGGYNSPLHF
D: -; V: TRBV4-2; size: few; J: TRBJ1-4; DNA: TGTGCCAGCAGCCAAGGACAGGACTTAACTAATGAAAAACTGTTTTTT; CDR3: CASSQGQDLTNEKLFF
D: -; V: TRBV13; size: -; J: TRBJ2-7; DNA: TGTGCCAGCAGCCCGCCGGGACCCACCTACGAGCAGTACTTC; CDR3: CASSPPGPTYEQYF
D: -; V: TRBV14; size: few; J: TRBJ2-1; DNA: TGTGCCAGCAGCCAAGTGGGTGATCTCTATGAGCAGTTCTTC; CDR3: CASSQVGDLYEQFF
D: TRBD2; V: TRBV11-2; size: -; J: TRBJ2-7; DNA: TGTGCCAGCAGCTTAGGTAGTCAGGGTCTAGCGGGAGTTTGGGCCTTCTACGAGCAGTACTTC; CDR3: CASSLGSQGLAGVWAFYEQYF
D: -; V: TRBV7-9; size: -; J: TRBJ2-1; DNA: TGTGCCAGCAGCCCAGTGCCCTACAATGAGCAGTTCTTC; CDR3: CASSPVPYNEQFF
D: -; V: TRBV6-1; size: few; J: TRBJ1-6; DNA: TGTGCCAGCAGTGAATGGGGTTCACCCCTCCACTTT; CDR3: CASSEWGSPLHF
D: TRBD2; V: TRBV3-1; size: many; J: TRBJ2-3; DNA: TGTGCCAGCGGACTACTAGCGGCTAGCACAGATACGCAGTATTTT; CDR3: CASGLLAASTDTQYF
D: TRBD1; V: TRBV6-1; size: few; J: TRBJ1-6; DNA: TGTGCCAGCAGTGAAAGTCGGGACAGGGGTAATTCACCCCTCCACTTT; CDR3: CASSESRDRGNSPLHF
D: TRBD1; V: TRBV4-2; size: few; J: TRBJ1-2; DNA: TGTGCCAGCAGCCACCTTGACGGGACAGGGGGAAATGGCTACACCTTC; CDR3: CASSHLDGTGGNGYTF
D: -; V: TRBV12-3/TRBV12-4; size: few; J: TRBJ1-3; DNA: TGTGCCAGCAGCGTATGGGGAAGCTCTGGAAACACCATATATTTT; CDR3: CASSVWGSSGNTIYF
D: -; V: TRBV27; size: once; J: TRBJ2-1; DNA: TGTGCCAGCAGTTCCCTTGCTAGGTCGAATGAGCAGTTCTTC; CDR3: CASSSLARSNEQFF
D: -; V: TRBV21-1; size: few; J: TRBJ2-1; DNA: TGTGCCAGCAGATACTGGCAAGTCAGCGGGAGGGCATACAATGAGCAGTTCTTC; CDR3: CASRYWQVSGRAYNEQFF
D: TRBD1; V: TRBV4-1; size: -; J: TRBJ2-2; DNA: TGCGCCAGCAGCCAAGTACCAGGGGGCTATACCGGGGAGCTGTTTTTT; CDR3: CASSQVPGGYTGELFF
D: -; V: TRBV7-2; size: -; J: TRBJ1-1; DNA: TGTGCCAGCAGCTTAGCGGGGGGATCTAAAGCTTTCTTT; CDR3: CASSLAGGSKAFF
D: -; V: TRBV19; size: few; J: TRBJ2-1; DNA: TGTGCCAGTAGTATGGGGAGTGAGCAGTTCTTC; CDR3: CASSMGSEQFF
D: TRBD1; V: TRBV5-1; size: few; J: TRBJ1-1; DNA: TGCGCCAGCAGCTTAGCTGGGACAGGGCTCGTCCCTGAAGCTTTCTTT; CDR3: CASSLAGTGLVPEAFF
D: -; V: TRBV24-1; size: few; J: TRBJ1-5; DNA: TGTGCCACCAGTGATTTCAAAAGGAATCAGCCCCAGCATTTT; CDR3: CATSDFKRNQPQHF
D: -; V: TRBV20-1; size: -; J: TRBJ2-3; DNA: TGCAGTGCTAGTGCCAAACGCACAGATACGCAGTATTTT; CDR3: CSASAKRTDTQYF
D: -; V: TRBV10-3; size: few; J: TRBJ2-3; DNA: TGTGCCAACGGAGGGTGGAGGGAAGATACGCAGTATTTT; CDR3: CANGGWREDTQYF
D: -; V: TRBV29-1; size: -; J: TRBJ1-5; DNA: TGCAGCGTTGCGGCAAACCTCAATCAGCCCCAGCATTTT; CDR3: CSVAANLNQPQHF
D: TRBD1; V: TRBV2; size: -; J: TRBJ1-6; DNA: TGTGCCAGCAGCCTACAGGGGGCGGATTCACCCCTCCACTTT; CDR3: CASSLQGADSPLHF
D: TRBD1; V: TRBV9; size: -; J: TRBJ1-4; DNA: TGTGCCAGCGGCCCTCAGGGGGACGTCGAAAAACTGTTTTTT; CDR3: CASGPQGDVEKLFF
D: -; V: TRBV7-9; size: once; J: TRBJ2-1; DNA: TGTGCCAGCAGCTTTGCTGTCGTGCGGGATAAGAATGAGCAGTTCTTC; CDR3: CASSFAVVRDKNEQFF
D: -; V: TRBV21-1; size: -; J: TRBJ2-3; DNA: TGTGCCAGCAGCAAAGAGGCCCTTGTGAGGACATATACGCAGTATTTT; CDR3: CASSKEALVRTYTQYF
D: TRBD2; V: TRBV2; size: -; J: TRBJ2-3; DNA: TGTGCCAGCAGCGCCTCGGGGGGGCTAAGCACAGATACGCAGTATTTT; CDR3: CASSASGGLSTDTQYF
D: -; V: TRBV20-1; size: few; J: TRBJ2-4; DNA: TGCAGTGCTGGAGGACAGTCATTAGCCAAAAACATTCAGTACTTC; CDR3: CSAGGQSLAKNIQYF
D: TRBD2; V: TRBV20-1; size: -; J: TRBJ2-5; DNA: TGCAGTGCTAGAGATCGGGGTAGCGGGGGTCCAGGATACAATGAGCAGTACTTC; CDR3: CSARDRGSGGPGYNEQYF
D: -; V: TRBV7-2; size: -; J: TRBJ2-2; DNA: TGTGCCAGCAGCGTGACTACCTTGAACACCGGGGAGCTGTTTTTT; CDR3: CASSVTTLNTGELFF
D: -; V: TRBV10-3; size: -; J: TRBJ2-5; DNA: TGTGCCATCAACCAGGACTATCAAGAGACCCAGTACTTC; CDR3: CAINQDYQETQYF
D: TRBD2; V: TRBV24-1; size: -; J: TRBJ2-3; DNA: TGTGCCACCGGTGATGCAGCGGGGGGGCCGACAGATACGCAGTATTTT; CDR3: CATGDAAGGPTDTQYF
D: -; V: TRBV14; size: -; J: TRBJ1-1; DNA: TGTGCCAGCAGCTATTTTCGGGGCGACACTGAAGCTTTCTTT; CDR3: CASSYFRGDTEAFF
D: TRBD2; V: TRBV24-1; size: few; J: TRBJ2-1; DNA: TGTGCCACCAGTGACCCCCCTACTAGCGGGAGCAGCAATGAGCAGTTCTTC; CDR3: CATSDPPTSGSSNEQFF
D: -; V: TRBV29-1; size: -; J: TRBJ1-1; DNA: TGCAGCGTTGAAAACGGGAGGGGTCTAGCTTTCTTT; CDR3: CSVENGRGLAFF
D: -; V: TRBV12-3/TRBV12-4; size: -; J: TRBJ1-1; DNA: TGTGCCAGCCTTAGGGGGAGGGACACTGAAGCTTTCTTT; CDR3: CASLRGRDTEAFF
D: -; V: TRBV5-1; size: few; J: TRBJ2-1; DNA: TGCGCCAGCAGCTTGGCCCCAGACTTTTTCTACAATGAGCAGTTCTTC; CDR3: CASSLAPDFFYNEQFF
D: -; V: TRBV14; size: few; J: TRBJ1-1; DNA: TGTGCCAGCAGCCAAGTAGGTTGGGGGGGAGCTTTCTTT; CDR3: CASSQVGWGGAFF
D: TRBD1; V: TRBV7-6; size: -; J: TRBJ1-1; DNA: TGTGCCAGCAGCTTCGCCCCCTTCCGGGACAGAGTTGAAGCTTTCTTT; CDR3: CASSFAPFRDRVEAFF
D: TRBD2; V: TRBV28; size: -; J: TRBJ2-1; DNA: TGTGCCAGCAGTTTAAGCGGGATAGCCTACAATGAGCAGTTCTTC; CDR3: CASSLSGIAYNEQFF
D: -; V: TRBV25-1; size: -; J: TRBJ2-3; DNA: TGTGCCAGCAGTGGTACGGGGGCTGGGGTGGGTAGGGTTAGCACAGATACGCAGTATTTT; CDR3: CASSGTGAGVGRVSTDTQYF
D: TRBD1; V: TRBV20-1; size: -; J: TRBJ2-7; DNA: TGCAGTGCTAGAGATGGTGGGACAGGGGGCTATTACAATGAGCAGTACTTC; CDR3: CSARDGGTGGYYNEQYF
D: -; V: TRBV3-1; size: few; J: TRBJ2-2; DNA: TGTGCCAGCAGCCATCCCCCAGGGGTGGTTTCTCTAAGGGCCGGGGAGCTGTTTTTT; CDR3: CASSHPPGVVSLRAGELFF
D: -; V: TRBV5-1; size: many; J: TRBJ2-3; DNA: TGCGCCAGCACTCAACGAATATGGCCTAGCACAGATACGCAGTATTTT; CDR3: CASTQRIWPSTDTQYF
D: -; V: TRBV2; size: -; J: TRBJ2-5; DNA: TGTGCCAGCAGTAAACTGTCGACTATTTTACAAGAGACCCAGTACTTC; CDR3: CASSKLSTILQETQYF
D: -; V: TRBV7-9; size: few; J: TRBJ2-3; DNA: TGTGCCAGCAGCAACTACCACACAGATACGCAGTATTTT; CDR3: CASSNYHTDTQYF
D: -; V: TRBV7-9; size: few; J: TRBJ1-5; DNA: TGTGCCAGCAGCGGGCGGGATTTTCAAAATAGCAATCAGCCCCAGCATTTT; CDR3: CASSGRDFQNSNQPQHF
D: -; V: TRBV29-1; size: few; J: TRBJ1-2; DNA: TGCAGCGTTGACGTCAGTCTGGGGCTCTATGGCTACACCTTC; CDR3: CSVDVSLGLYGYTF
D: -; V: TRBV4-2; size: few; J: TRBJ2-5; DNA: TGTGCCAGCAGCCAGAGAGAAGAGGCCCAGTACTTC; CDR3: CASSQREEAQYF
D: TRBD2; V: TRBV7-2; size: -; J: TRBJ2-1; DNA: TGTGCCAGCCGCAGCATTAGCGGGAAATACAATGAGCAGTTCTTC; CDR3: CASRSISGKYNEQFF
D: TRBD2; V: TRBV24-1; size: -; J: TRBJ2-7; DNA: TGTGCCACCAGTGACGAAACCGGGACTAGCCGCTACAATGAGCAGTACTTC; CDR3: CATSDETGTSRYNEQYF
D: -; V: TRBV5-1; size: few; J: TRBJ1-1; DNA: TGCGCCAGCAGCTTGGGTCAGTCGACAGGAGGGGTAATGAACACTGAAGCTTTCTTT; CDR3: CASSLGQSTGGVMNTEAFF
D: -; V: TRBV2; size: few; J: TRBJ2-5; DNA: TGTGCCAGCAGTGAAGCGGACTTGGGGACCCAGTACTTC; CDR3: CASSEADLGTQYF
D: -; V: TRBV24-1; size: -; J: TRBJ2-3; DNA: TGTGCCACCAGTGGGAAGGGACACAGCACAGATACGCAGTATTTT; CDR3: CATSGKGHSTDTQYF
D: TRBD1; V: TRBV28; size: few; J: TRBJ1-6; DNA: TGTGCCAGCAGTTTCTTGGGACAGGGTAGTTCACCCCTCCACTTT; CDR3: CASSFLGQGSSPLHF